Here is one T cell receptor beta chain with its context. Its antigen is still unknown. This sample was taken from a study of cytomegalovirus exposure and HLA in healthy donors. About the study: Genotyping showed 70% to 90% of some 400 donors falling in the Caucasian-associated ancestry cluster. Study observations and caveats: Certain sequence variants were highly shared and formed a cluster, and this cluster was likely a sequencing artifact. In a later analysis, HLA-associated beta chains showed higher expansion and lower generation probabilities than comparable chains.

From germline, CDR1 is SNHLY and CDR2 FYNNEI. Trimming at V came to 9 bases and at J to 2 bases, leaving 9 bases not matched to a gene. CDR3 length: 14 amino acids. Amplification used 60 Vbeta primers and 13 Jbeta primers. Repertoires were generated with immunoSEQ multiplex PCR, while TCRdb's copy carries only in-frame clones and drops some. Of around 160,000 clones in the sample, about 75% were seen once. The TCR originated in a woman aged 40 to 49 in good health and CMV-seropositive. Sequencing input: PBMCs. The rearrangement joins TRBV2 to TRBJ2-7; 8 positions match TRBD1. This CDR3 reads CASTLWTGPYEQYF. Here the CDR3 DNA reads TGTGCCAGTACCCTTTGGACAGGGCCCTACGAGCAGTACTTC.